These T cell receptor beta chains were read from a single sample in a study of CD8 T cells in Susac syndrome. TCRdb independently ran MiXCR on the immunoSEQ multiplex PCR reads; one entry per CDR3 protein. The sample lists about 130,000 distinct CDR3 sequences; around 94% were seen once. Sequences were obtained from CD8+ T cells from PBMCs. These TCRs come from a human donor with Susac syndrome. Each CDR3 is given with its conserved first and last residue. Fields, in order: clone size, V gene, D gene, J gene, CDR3 DNA, CDR3 protein. A D gene is named only where the DNA matches it firmly. Rows give clone size only sometimes, using once, few, many, or a class for an expanded clone.

>NA|TRBV20-1|NA|TRBJ2-1
TGCAGTGAGTTAGGGGGAAGCTCCTACAATGAGCAGTTCTTC
CSELGGSSYNEQFF
>NA|TRBV29-1|TRBD1|TRBJ2-6
TGCAGCGTTGACGACAGGGCTGGGGCCAACGTCCTGACTTTC
CSVDDRAGANVLTF
>NA|TRBV20-1|TRBD2|TRBJ2-7
TGCAGTGCTAGGGAGCGGGAGTGGGAGCAGTACTTC
CSAREREWEQYF
>NA|TRBV6-5|NA|TRBJ2-7
TGTGCCAGCAGCATAAACCGGGACACCTCCTACGAGCAGTACTTC
CASSINRDTSYEQYF
>once|TRBV6-4|NA|TRBJ2-3
TGTGCCAGCAGCACGGGGAGTAGCACAGATACGCAGTATTTT
CASSTGSSTDTQYF
>NA|TRBV6-1|TRBD1|TRBJ2-4
TGTGCCAGCAGTGAAATGGCAGGGGGTGGAGGAAACATTCAGTACTTC
CASSEMAGGGGNIQYF
>NA|TRBV13|NA|TRBJ1-3
TGTGCCAGCAGCTTCTTGGGTGGCGGAACCGTGAGAAACACCATATATTTT
CASSFLGGGTVRNTIYF
>NA|TRBV3-1|NA|TRBJ2-4
TGTGCCAGCAGCCAAGATCCGGATTTGGGAAACATTCAGTACTTC
CASSQDPDLGNIQYF
>NA|TRBV28|NA|TRBJ2-7
TGTGCCAGCAGTTTTGGCAGGGGCCCCTACGAGCAGTACTTC
CASSFGRGPYEQYF
>NA|TRBV2|TRBD1|TRBJ1-1
TGTGCCAGCAGTATCTTGACAGGGGAGCAAACTGAAGCTTTCTTT
CASSILTGEQTEAFF
>NA|TRBV5-6|NA|TRBJ2-7
TGTGCCAGCACCTTGGGGGACTTCCAATACGAGCAGTACTTC
CASTLGDFQYEQYF
>NA|TRBV5-4|NA|TRBJ1-1
TGTGCCAGCAGCTTGGGGCACTCCATGAACACTGAAGCTTTCTTT
CASSLGHSMNTEAFF
>NA|TRBV27|TRBD2|TRBJ2-7
TGTGCCAGCAGTACGACTAGCGGGGGGGCGGCCTACGAGCAGTACTTC
CASSTTSGGAAYEQYF
>NA|TRBV2|TRBD2|TRBJ2-1
TGTGCCAGCAGTGACCGGGACTACCTCCACAATGAGCAGTTCTTC
CASSDRDYLHNEQFF
>NA|TRBV13|NA|TRBJ2-1
TGTGCCAGCACCCTCGGAGGCCCCCGTTCCCAGTTCTTC
CASTLGGPRSQFF
>NA|TRBV28|NA|TRBJ2-5
TGTGCCAGCAGTCCAGGGGTCTACCAAGAGACCCAGTACTTC
CASSPGVYQETQYF
>NA|TRBV30|NA|TRBJ2-4
TGTGCCTGGTGGGACGGAGCAGGTGACATTCAGTACTTC
CAWWDGAGDIQYF
>NA|TRBV29-1|NA|TRBJ1-4
TGCAGCGTTTCAACTAATGAAAAACTGTTTTTT
CSVSTNEKLFF
>NA|TRBV5-6|NA|TRBJ1-1
TGTGCCAGCAGTCTGTCGGGGTCACCTGAAGCTTTCTTT
CASSLSGSPEAFF
>NA|TRBV30|NA|TRBJ1-1
TGTGCCTGGGGTGTACGGATGAACACTGAAGCTTTCTTT
CAWGVRMNTEAFF
>NA|TRBV4-1|NA|TRBJ1-2
TGCGCCAGCAGCCACCTCCGCGGCAGGGTTGGTGTTAACTATGGCTACACCTTC
CASSHLRGRVGVNYGYTF
>NA|TRBV15|NA|TRBJ1-1
TGTGCCACCAGCAGAGAAGCCGGGACGGGAAACACTGAAGCTTTCTTT
CATSREAGTGNTEAFF
>NA|TRBV4-1|NA|TRBJ2-7
TGCGCCAGCAGCCAAGAGATCTTCTACGAGCAGTACTTC
CASSQEIFYEQYF
>NA|TRBV5-4|NA|TRBJ1-1
TGTGCCAGCAGCTGGGGAACAGAGAACACTGAAGCTTTCTTT
CASSWGTENTEAFF
>NA|TRBV4-2|NA|TRBJ2-1
TGTGCCAGCAGCCAAGATAGCGGCCGGGGATACAATGAGCAGTTCTTC
CASSQDSGRGYNEQFF
>NA|TRBV9|TRBD1|TRBJ2-2
TGTGCCAGCAGCCCCCGATGGACAGGGGAATCCGGGGAGCTGTTTTTT
CASSPRWTGESGELFF
>NA|TRBV5-6|NA|TRBJ2-7
TGTGCCAGCAGCTTGGACGGGTACTCCTACGAGCAGTACTTC
CASSLDGYSYEQYF
>NA|TRBV25-1|NA|TRBJ2-5
TGTGCCAGCACAGGTACCGCGGAGACCCAGTACTTC
CASTGTAETQYF
>NA|TRBV5-1|TRBD1|TRBJ2-3
TGCGCCAGCAGCTTGGGGGACAGGGGGCGTAGGACAGATACGCAGTATTTT
CASSLGDRGRRTDTQYF
>NA|TRBV6-4|NA|TRBJ2-1
TGTGCCAGCAGTGACTCTGGTGACTCCTACAATGAGCAGTTCTTC
CASSDSGDSYNEQFF
>NA|TRBV29-1|NA|TRBJ2-3
TGCAGCGTTGGAGTTACTACAGATTTCCCAGATACGCAGTATTTT
CSVGVTTDFPDTQYF
>NA|TRBV12-3/TRBV12-4|NA|TRBJ2-7
TGTGCCAGCAGTCCAGCCGGGACTGGAAGCTCCTACGAGCAGTACTTC
CASSPAGTGSSYEQYF
>NA|TRBV20-1|TRBD1|TRBJ2-6
TGCAGTGCTAGGGAGGGACAGGAGTTCTCTGGGGCCAACGTCCCGACTTTC
CSAREGQEFSGANVPTF
>NA|TRBV19|NA|TRBJ1-1
TGTGCCAGTAGTTCTTCTAGCAGCCTGAACACTGAAGCTTTCTTT
CASSSSSSLNTEAFF
>NA|TRBV6-5|NA|TRBJ1-1
TGTGCCAGCGCAAGCGCGTATGTCACTGAAGCTTTCTTT
CASASAYVTEAFF
>NA|TRBV6-5|NA|TRBJ2-2
TGTGCCAGCAGTTACTCTGGGGGTGGCAGGGAGCTGTTTTTT
CASSYSGGGRELFF
>NA|TRBV7-2|TRBD2|TRBJ2-5
TGTGCCAGCAGCCTCACCGGGACTAGTGAAGAGACCCAGTACTTC
CASSLTGTSEETQYF
>NA|TRBV4-2|TRBD1|TRBJ1-1
TGTGCCAGCAGCCAAGAGGAGTCAGGGGGCTCTGGCACTGAAGCTTTCTTT
CASSQEESGGSGTEAFF
>NA|TRBV7-9|TRBD1|TRBJ1-1
TGTGCCAGCAGCCCACGGACAGGGTTCATGAACACTGAAGCTTTCTTT
CASSPRTGFMNTEAFF
>NA|TRBV13|NA|TRBJ2-3
TGTGCCAGCAGCTTGGGGGTTTTCAGCACAGATACGCAGTATTTT
CASSLGVFSTDTQYF
>NA|TRBV27|NA|TRBJ1-2
TGTGCCAGCAGTGAGGGTCTCTTGTATGGCTACACCTTC
CASSEGLLYGYTF
>NA|TRBV9|TRBD1|TRBJ2-2
TGTGCCAGCAGCGTAGCCACAGGGGATTACACCGGGGAGCTGTTTTTT
CASSVATGDYTGELFF
>NA|TRBV5-6|NA|TRBJ1-2
TGTGCCAGCAGCTTGGGGGTTAACTATGGCTACACCTTC
CASSLGVNYGYTF
>once|TRBV19|NA|TRBJ2-1
TGTGCCACAGGAGCCAATGAGCAGTTCTTC
CATGANEQFF
>NA|TRBV27|TRBD1|TRBJ2-5
TGTGCCAGCAGGGCCCGACAGGGGCAAGAAGAGACCCAGTACTTC
CASRARQGQEETQYF
>NA|TRBV11-2|TRBD1|TRBJ2-5
TGTGCCAGCAGCCGTTGGACAGGGGGCGCAGAGACCCAGTACTTC
CASSRWTGGAETQYF
>NA|TRBV7-6|TRBD2|TRBJ2-4
TGTGCCAGCAGCTTGGCGGGAGGGCCATCCCCAGCCAAAAACATTCAGTACTTC
CASSLAGGPSPAKNIQYF
>NA|TRBV5-1|TRBD1|TRBJ2-7
TGCGCCAGCAGCTGGACAGGCGAATCCTACGAGCAGTACTTC
CASSWTGESYEQYF
>NA|TRBV28|NA|TRBJ2-7
TGTGCCAGCAGCCGTGGGACACACTCCTACGAGCAGTACTTC
CASSRGTHSYEQYF
>NA|TRBV28|NA|TRBJ1-6
TGTGCCAGCAGTTTATGGGCCCTCGGGCGCGACGGTTCACCCCTCCACTTT
CASSLWALGRDGSPLHF
>NA|TRBV7-8|TRBD2|TRBJ2-1
TGTGCCAGCTGCATAAGTCAGCGGGAGGTTGATGAGCAGTTCTTC
CASCISQREVDEQFF
>NA|TRBV27|NA|TRBJ1-5
TGTGCCAGCAGTTTGTCGAATGGTCAGCCCCAGCATTTT
CASSLSNGQPQHF
>NA|TRBV21-1|NA|TRBJ2-1
TGTGCCAGCAGCAATCTACGCGGCGGTGAGCAGTTCTTC
CASSNLRGGEQFF
>NA|TRBV30|NA|TRBJ2-5
TGTGCCTGGAGTGTACTTCGGGGTATGGGGGAGACCCAGTACTTC
CAWSVLRGMGETQYF
>NA|TRBV5-4|TRBD1|TRBJ2-2
TGTGCCAGCAGCCAGGACAGGAGGAACACCGGGGAGCTGTTTTTT
CASSQDRRNTGELFF
>NA|TRBV5-6|NA|TRBJ2-4
TGTGCCAGCAGCCTGGGTCCGCGACTAGAAAACATTCAGTACTTC
CASSLGPRLENIQYF
>NA|TRBV10-3|NA|TRBJ2-7
TGTGCCATCAGTGATACAGGCAACGGTCGGTACGAGCAGTACTTC
CAISDTGNGRYEQYF